This T cell receptor beta chain was observed in a study of blood T cell repertoires in COVID-19. After removal of 0 bases from V and 5 bases from J, the junction contained 1 base not matched to a gene. This CDR3 is built from 15 residues. CDR1 and CDR2 (germline): SGDLS, YYNGEE. Here immunoSEQ multiplex PCR was the method, and the copy in TCRdb shows in-frame clones only, minus some. The table lists some 250,000 clones, about 86% of them singletons, with roughly 3.3% in the top ten. This chain joins TRBV9 and TRBJ2-1; 11 bases match TRBD2. The sequencing sample was made of PBMCs or T cells enriched from blood (not recorded which). The sequence was collected from a woman in her thirties or forties with acute COVID-19. The CDR3 loop reads CASSVAGLADNEQFF. In DNA, the CDR3 is TGTGCCAGCAGCGTAGCGGGACTAGCGGACAATGAGCAGTTCTTC.